A selection of T cell receptor beta chains follows, all from one sample in a study of blood T cell repertoires in COVID-19. TCRdb keeps only in-frame clones here, not all; method: immunoSEQ multiplex PCR. The top ten hold more than 3.5% of the sample, which has under 140,000 clones, approximately 82% seen once. The sample taken for sequencing was peripheral blood. The receptors shown here come from an elderly woman with acute or convalescent COVID-19. CDR3s include the opening cysteine and the closing phenylalanine or tryptophan. The D gene is left open where the match is weak. Expanded clones are given a class, and other clones once, few, many or no size at all.

d_gene,abundance,j_gene,v_gene,CDR3aa,CDR3nt
-,few,TRBJ2-6,TRBV28,CASIDGGSGANVLTF,TGTGCCAGCATCGACGGGGGCTCTGGGGCCAACGTCCTGACTTTC
-,-,TRBJ2-7,TRBV4-2,CASSQDPDPQGSEQYF,TGTGCCAGCAGCCAAGATCCGGACCCTCAAGGGAGCGAGCAGTACTTC
TRBD1,few,TRBJ2-2,TRBV5-4,CASSLSNQGQGINTGELFF,TGTGCCAGCAGCTTGTCTAACCAGGGACAGGGGATAAACACCGGGGAGCTGTTTTTT
-,-,TRBJ2-1,TRBV7-2,CASSLSSLPAGEQFF,TGTGCCAGCAGCTTATCATCCCTCCCCGCGGGTGAGCAGTTCTTC
-,-,TRBJ2-7,TRBV4-3,CASSQDIGSRYYEQYF,TGCGCCAGCAGCCAAGATATTGGGAGCCGATACTACGAGCAGTACTTC
TRBD1,-,TRBJ1-1,TRBV27,CASSLTGGGGTEAFF,TGTGCCAGCAGCCTTACAGGGGGCGGGGGCACTGAAGCTTTCTTT
TRBD1,-,TRBJ2-7,TRBV5-8,CASILWTGLVYEQYF,TGTGCCAGCATCCTGTGGACAGGGTTGGTCTACGAGCAGTACTTC
-,-,TRBJ2-7,TRBV7-6,CASSLGGQARGKLTPYEQYF,TGTGCCAGCAGCTTAGGGGGCCAAGCGAGAGGAAAGTTAACACCCTACGAGCAGTACTTC
-,-,TRBJ1-6,TRBV14,CASSQVGSNSPLHF,TGTGCCAGCAGCCAAGTGGGCAGTAATTCACCCCTCCACTTT
TRBD1,-,TRBJ2-7,TRBV27,CASSPLGGHEQYF,TGTGCCAGCAGCCCACTAGGGGGCCACGAGCAGTACTTC
TRBD2,-,TRBJ2-1,TRBV11-2,CASSRTSGGAGEQFF,TGTGCCAGCAGCCGGACTAGCGGGGGGGCCGGTGAGCAGTTCTTC
-,-,TRBJ2-7,TRBV21-1,CASSKTPEFSPRDSYEQYF,TGTGCCAGCAGCAAAACCCCTGAGTTTTCCCCACGAGACTCCTACGAGCAGTACTTC
TRBD2,-,TRBJ2-2,TRBV5-1,CASSFSGGNTGELFF,TGCGCCAGCAGCTTCAGCGGGGGGAACACCGGGGAGCTGTTTTTT
-,-,TRBJ1-5,TRBV20-1,CSASFQLSQPQHF,TGCAGTGCTAGTTTCCAACTGTCGCAGCCCCAGCATTTT
TRBD2,-,TRBJ2-5,TRBV3-1/TRBV3-2,CASSLWRGGGLQETQYF,TGTGCCAGCAGCCTGTGGAGGGGCGGGGGGCTCCAAGAGACCCAGTACTTC
-,-,TRBJ2-5,TRBV19,CASSILVQETQYF,TGTGCCAGTAGTATCTTAGTCCAAGAGACCCAGTACTTC
-,-,TRBJ2-1,TRBV27,CATSRSYNEQFF,TGTGCCACCTCCCGGTCCTACAATGAGCAGTTCTTC
TRBD1,-,TRBJ1-6,TRBV10-3,CASHRDRDHNSPLHF,TGTGCCAGCCACCGGGACAGGGACCATAATTCACCCCTCCACTTT
TRBD2,once,TRBJ2-1,TRBV10-1,CASSEWGSGIHEQFF,TGCGCCAGCAGTGAGTGGGGTAGCGGGATTCATGAGCAGTTCTTC
-,-,TRBJ2-7,TRBV2,CASRRQSGNSYEQYF,TGTGCCAGCAGGAGGCAGTCGGGAAACTCCTACGAGCAGTACTTC
TRBD1,many,TRBJ1-1,TRBV2,CASGQELMNTEAFF,TGTGCCAGCGGACAGGAACTCATGAACACTGAAGCTTTCTTT
-,-,TRBJ1-3,TRBV7-9,CASSLGDYSGNTIYF,TGTGCCAGCAGCTTAGGAGACTACTCTGGAAACACCATATATTTT
-,-,TRBJ1-5,TRBV6-5,CASSYSGQGNQPQHF,TGTGCCAGCAGTTACTCGGGGCAAGGGAATCAGCCCCAGCATTTT
-,-,TRBJ2-1,TRBV7-9,CASSFSLSSYNEQFF,TGTGCCAGCAGCTTTTCCCTGAGCTCCTACAATGAGCAGTTCTTC
TRBD1,-,TRBJ1-6,TRBV5-1,CASSFDRENNSPLHF,TGCGCCAGCAGCTTCGACAGGGAGAATAATTCACCCCTCCACTTT
-,-,TRBJ1-6,TRBV6-5,CASSNYGFSDSPLHF,TGTGCCAGCAGCAATTATGGCTTTTCCGATTCACCCCTCCACTTT
TRBD1,once,TRBJ1-1,TRBV27,CASSLPSGQGGVNTEAFF,TGTGCCAGCAGTTTACCCTCGGGACAGGGGGGAGTAAACACTGAAGCTTTCTTT
TRBD1,-,TRBJ1-5,TRBV5-1,CASSLGDSRWNQPQHF,TGCGCCAGCAGCTTGGGGGACAGCCGTTGGAATCAGCCCCAGCATTTT
-,-,TRBJ2-5,TRBV29-1,CSVVFGHYQETQYF,TGCAGCGTTGTTTTCGGACACTACCAAGAGACCCAGTACTTC
-,-,TRBJ2-5,TRBV2,CASSVLPGQETQYF,TGTGCCAGCAGTGTTCTCCCAGGGCAGGAGACCCAGTACTTC
-,few,TRBJ1-6,TRBV12-3/TRBV12-4,CASQTGLDSPLHF,TGTGCCAGCCAGACAGGTCTGGATTCACCCCTCCACTTT
TRBD1,-,TRBJ1-5,TRBV5-1,CASSLLGTGGQPQHF,TGCGCCAGCAGCCTATTGGGGACAGGTGGCCAGCCCCAGCATTTT
-,-,TRBJ1-1,TRBV6-2/TRBV6-3,CASSYDRYTEAFF,TGTGCCAGCAGTTACGACAGATACACTGAAGCTTTCTTT
-,-,TRBJ1-5,TRBV30,CAWSVGGNQPQHF,TGTGCCTGGAGTGTAGGGGGAAATCAGCCCCAGCATTTT
TRBD2,-,TRBJ2-1,TRBV18,CASSPTGGDYNEQFF,TGTGCCAGCTCACCGACCGGGGGGGATTACAATGAGCAGTTCTTC
-,-,TRBJ1-6,TRBV7-6,CASSLSGGVSYNSPLHF,TGTGCCAGCAGCTTATCGGGGGGCGTTTCCTATAATTCACCCCTCCACTTT
-,-,TRBJ2-7,TRBV28,CATGGTLAYEQYF,TGTGCCACCGGGGGTACCCTCGCCTACGAGCAGTACTTC
-,-,TRBJ2-7,TRBV5-8,CASSLEEVYEQYF,TGTGCCAGCAGCTTGGAGGAGGTCTACGAGCAGTACTTC
TRBD1,-,TRBJ1-3,TRBV2,CASSENRGLGNTIYF,TGTGCCAGCAGTGAGAACAGGGGGCTTGGAAACACCATATATTTT
TRBD1,few,TRBJ1-5,TRBV2,CASSQEQGASFQPQHF,TGTGCCAGCAGCCAAGAACAGGGGGCTAGCTTTCAGCCCCAGCATTTT
-,-,TRBJ1-1,TRBV5-6,CASSSELEAFF,TGTGCCAGCAGCTCCGAACTGGAAGCTTTCTTT
-,-,TRBJ1-2,TRBV10-3,CAISARSSPTHNYGYTF,TGTGCCATCAGTGCGCGGTCAAGCCCTACTCATAACTATGGCTACACCTTC
-,few,TRBJ2-2,TRBV28,CASSLDNPTVGELFF,TGTGCCAGCAGTTTAGATAATCCAACGGTCGGGGAGCTGTTTTTT
TRBD1,-,TRBJ1-4,TRBV28,CASSLGLGQGNEKLFF,TGTGCCAGCAGTTTAGGACTAGGACAGGGGAATGAAAAACTGTTTTTT
TRBD1,once,TRBJ1-2,TRBV5-1,CASSPTGQVRAYGYTF,TGCGCCAGCAGCCCAACAGGACAGGTGAGGGCCTATGGCTACACCTTC
TRBD2,-,TRBJ2-7,TRBV10-2,CANPGGTSAYEQYF,TGCGCCAACCCGGGTGGGACTAGCGCCTACGAGCAGTACTTC
-,-,TRBJ1-4,TRBV30,CAWSLGGYNEKLFF,TGTGCCTGGAGCCTGGGGGGTTACAATGAAAAACTGTTTTTT
TRBD1,-,TRBJ2-6,TRBV10-3,CATGQDRSGANVLTF,TGTGCCACCGGACAGGACCGCTCTGGGGCCAACGTCCTGACTTTC
TRBD1,-,TRBJ1-1,TRBV30,CAWNRGNTEAFF,TGTGCCTGGAACAGGGGGAACACTGAAGCTTTCTTT
-,-,TRBJ2-3,TRBV9,CASSVGQGGYTQYF,TGTGCCAGCAGCGTAGGTCAGGGGGGCTATACGCAGTATTTT
TRBD1,-,TRBJ2-7,TRBV27,CASSSRAGGHEQYF,TGTGCCAGCAGTTCCCGGGCAGGGGGCCACGAGCAGTACTTC
-,-,TRBJ2-2,TRBV5-1,CASSLTANTGELFF,TGCGCCAGCAGCTTGACAGCTAACACCGGGGAGCTGTTTTTT
-,once,TRBJ1-1,TRBV7-2,CASSLRGQNTEAFF,TGTGCCAGCAGCTTAAGGGGTCAGAACACTGAAGCTTTCTTT
-,-,TRBJ2-7,TRBV19,CASSPAGTFSYEQYF,TGTGCCAGTAGTCCCGCGGGGACCTTCTCCTACGAGCAGTACTTC
TRBD1,-,TRBJ2-5,TRBV5-5,CASSRNTGTEETQYF,TGTGCCAGCAGCCGGAATACCGGGACAGAAGAGACCCAGTACTTC
TRBD1,-,TRBJ2-7,TRBV19,CASGEPGQGAREQYF,TGTGCCAGTGGGGAACCGGGACAGGGGGCGCGGGAGCAGTACTTC
TRBD2,-,TRBJ2-1,TRBV5-1,CASSLAGGPGEQFF,TGCGCCAGCAGCTTGGCGGGAGGGCCGGGTGAGCAGTTCTTC